Reported below is one T cell receptor (beta chain). This entry belongs to a study of blood T cell repertoires in COVID-19. Method: immunoSEQ multiplex PCR; TCRdb's copy keeps in-frame clones and lacks some. In the table there are fewer than 250,000 clones, more than 80% of which are singletons. Per germline, CDR1 KGHDR and CDR2 SFDVKD. CDR3 size: 16 residues. Trimming cost V 1 base and J 2 bases; bases outside gene matches: 5. Material: peripheral blood. The chain recombines TRBV24-1 with TRBJ2-5; TRBD1 aligns across 8 bases. The sequence derives from a woman older than 75 with acute or convalescent COVID-19. CDR3 sequence: CATSDFVTGEQETQYF. CDR3 nucleotides: TGTGCCACCAGTGATTTCGTGACAGGGGAGCAAGAGACCCAGTACTTC.